This T cell receptor beta chain derives from a study of blood T cells in healthy people across ages. Germline CDR1 reads MNHNY; CDR2 reads SVGAGI (reference sequence). The length of the CDR3 is 15 residues. A second 7 to 11 cycle PCR used barcoded and J-beta primers. One entry per CDR3 protein, called by TCRdb with MiXCR from the 5' RACE reads. The sample holds over 450,000 distinct CDR3 sequences, around 24% seen once. This clonotype has only a few counts. The same sample was also used in a study of T cells of mothers and their children.

The chain employs TRBV6-6 and TRBJ2-5; 10 bases are shared with TRBD1. The better agreement between TRBJ2-7 and the DNA end casts doubt on the J call. What was sequenced was blood. This clonotype was obtained from a boy younger than 18 in good health. The DNA for the CDR3 is TGTGCCAGCAGTTCAGACAGGGGGCGGTTCTACGAGCAGTACTTC. This encodes CASSSDRGRFYEQYF.